A selection of T cell receptor beta chains follows, all from one sample in a study of patients and donors after allogeneic stem cell transplantation. Via MiXCR, TCRdb re-called the RT-PCR reads, giving one row per CDR3 protein. The sample lists roughly 940,000 distinct CDR3 sequences; 15% to 20% were seen once. Sequencing used blood, either unsorted or a sorted T cell fraction (not recorded which). Every receptor here comes from a human donor who was either an allogeneic HSCT recipient or a stem cell or donor lymphocyte infusion donor (not recorded which). It is not recorded whose cells these are; they may come from a transplant donor. The conserved cysteine and the conserved F or W are not part of the CDR3 here.

10	TRBV2	TRBJ2-1	AISGGANEQF
12	TRBV5-6	TRBJ2-5	ASTPFGGRETQY
12	TRBV7-9	TRBJ1-4	ASSPRGAGEKLF
15	TRBV12-3/TRBV12-4	TRBJ2-7	ASSSPQGPFPSYEQY
11	TRBV20-1	TRBJ1-1	SANGEPNTEAF
10	TRBV3-1	TRBJ2-2	AAGRATGELF
13	TRBV3-1	TRBJ2-1	ASSQGTGWGNEQF
13	TRBV5-1	TRBJ2-5	ASSSGESRQETQY
11	TRBV20-1	TRBJ1-1	SAPGQGITEAF
16	TRBV18	TRBJ1-2	ASSPNRGQGRLAYGYT
12	TRBV4-1	TRBJ2-5	ASSPGDVQETQY
12	TRBV19	TRBJ1-2	ASTLRDRVWGYT
10	TRBV6-2/TRBV6-3	TRBJ1-5	ASDDSNQPQH
12	TRBV5-1	TRBJ2-1	ASKIPGGPDEQF
13	TRBV11-3	TRBJ2-3	ASSPRGPGTDTQY
13	TRBV7-2	TRBJ2-3	ASSLAGRWADTQY
10	TRBV9	TRBJ1-1	ASSAYGGETF
12	TRBV3-1	TRBJ2-7	ASSQRASAGEQY
13	TRBV7-2	TRBJ2-5	ASSLQDRGPETQY
13	TRBV18	TRBJ1-2	ASSPQGDSPYGYT
11	TRBV21-1	TRBJ1-1	ARWGQGGLEAF
13	TRBV12-3/TRBV12-4	TRBJ1-6	ASSFSQGNNSPLH
14	TRBV20-1	TRBJ2-1	SAPTRGASSYNEQF
13	TRBV2	TRBJ2-2	ASRTGRPNTGELF
13	TRBV20-1	TRBJ1-1	SASHRGGMNTEAF
11	TRBV7-9	TRBJ2-7	ASSDRDTYEQY
14	TRBV7-9	TRBJ2-2	ASSLHPGTGTGELF
13	TRBV16	TRBJ1-2	ASSLPTTVNYGYT